The source of this TCR beta chain is a study of STAT5B mutations in CD4+ large granular lymphocyte leukemia. As for the study in general: Healthy donors showed HLA-associated enrichment of the CDR3 'QG' motif. Overall study results and limits: Approximately 25% of private leukemic clonotypes occurred rarely in other patients' non-leukemic repertoires.

The repertoire was sequenced with immunoSEQ multiplex PCR; TCRdb's copy has only in-frame clones and lacks some. The sample comprises about 48,000 clones, around 70% of which are singletons, and approximately 1.4% rests with the top ten. This clone was counted only a few times. Its antigen is undetermined. The TCR comes from a human donor in good health. Sample: CD4+ T cells from blood buffy coats.

The CDR3 bases are TGTGCCAGCAGTGAATTGACACAGAACACTGAAGCTTTCTTT. It translates to CASSELTQNTEAFF. V gene TRBV6-1 combines with J gene TRBJ1-1; D unresolved. The CDR3 runs to 14 residues. Trimming stripped 2 bases from V and 1 base from J, with 8 bases between. CDR1 is MNHNS, CDR2 SASEGT, per germline.